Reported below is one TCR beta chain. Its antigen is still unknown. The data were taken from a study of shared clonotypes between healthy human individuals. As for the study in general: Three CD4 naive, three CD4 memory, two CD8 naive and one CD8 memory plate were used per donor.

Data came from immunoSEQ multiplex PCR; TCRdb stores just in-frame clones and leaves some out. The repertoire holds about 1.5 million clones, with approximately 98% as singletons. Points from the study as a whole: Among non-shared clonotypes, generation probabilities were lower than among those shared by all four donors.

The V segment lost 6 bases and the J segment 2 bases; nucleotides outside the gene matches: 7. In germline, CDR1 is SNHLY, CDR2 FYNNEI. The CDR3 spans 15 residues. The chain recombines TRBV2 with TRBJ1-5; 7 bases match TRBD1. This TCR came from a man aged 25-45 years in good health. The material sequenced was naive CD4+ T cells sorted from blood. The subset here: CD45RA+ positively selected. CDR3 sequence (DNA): TGTGCCAGCAGGGCACAGGGGTTAGGCAATCAGCCCCAGCATTTT. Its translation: CASRAQGLGNQPQHF.